These T cell receptor beta chains were read from a single sample in a study of cytomegalovirus exposure and HLA in healthy donors. Some clones are missing from TCRdb's copy, which holds only in-frame ones; the method was immunoSEQ multiplex PCR. The sample contains 65,000 to 85,000 clones, around 70% of which appear only once. Specimen: PBMCs. Receptors were obtained from a male donor in good health and CMV-seropositive. Each CDR3 is given with its conserved first and last residue. A D gene is named only where the DNA matches it firmly. Clone size is not always given. Where it is, it says once, few, many or a class for expanded clones.

J | D | V | size | DNA | CDR3
TRBJ2-6 | . | TRBV5-1 | . | TGCGCCAGCAAATCGACTTCTGGGGCCAACGTCCTGACTTTC | CASKSTSGANVLTF
TRBJ2-7 | . | TRBV9 | . | TGTGCCAGCAGCGGATCTCTAGAGAGAGGCGAGCAGTACTTC | CASSGSLERGEQYF
TRBJ1-1 | . | TRBV5-1 | . | TGCGCCAGCAGCAAATCCACAGATCCTGAAGCTTTCTTT | CASSKSTDPEAFF
TRBJ1-5 | . | TRBV6-6 | . | TGTGCCAGCAGTTACGGGGCGGGCAATCAGCCCCAGCATTTT | CASSYGAGNQPQHF
TRBJ2-7 | . | TRBV25-1 | . | TGTGCCAGCAGTGCCCCCGAACCAGGACTAAACTACGAGCAGTACTTC | CASSAPEPGLNYEQYF
TRBJ2-7 | TRBD1 | TRBV6-1 | . | TGTGCCAGCACCAAAGGCCCTGACAGGGGGAGCGAGCAGTACTTC | CASTKGPDRGSEQYF
TRBJ1-1 | . | TRBV6-1 | . | TGTGCCAGCAGTGAAGTTCAGAACACTGAAGCTTTCTTT | CASSEVQNTEAFF
TRBJ2-3 | TRBD2 | TRBV6-4 | . | TGTGCCAGCAGACCCGGACTAGCGGGTGATACGCAGTATTTT | CASRPGLAGDTQYF
TRBJ1-4 | TRBD1 | TRBV7-9 | . | TGTGCCAGCAGCTTAGTTGGGACAGGGGTTGAAAAACTGTTTTTT | CASSLVGTGVEKLFF
TRBJ1-1 | TRBD1 | TRBV6-1 | . | TGTGCCAGCAGCAGGGGGATAGGCACTGAAGCTTTCTTT | CASSRGIGTEAFF
TRBJ2-1 | TRBD2 | TRBV27 | . | TGTGCCAGCAGTTCCGCCCGGGCTAGCGGTTACAATGAGCAGTTCTTC | CASSSARASGYNEQFF
TRBJ2-6 | . | TRBV5-5 | . | TGTGCCAGCAGCTTGATAGGCGGCTCTGGGGCCAACGTCCTGACTTTC | CASSLIGGSGANVLTF
TRBJ2-1 | . | TRBV9 | . | TGTGCCAGCAGCGCTAGGGGGAGCTCCTACAATGAGCAGTTCTTC | CASSARGSSYNEQFF
TRBJ2-3 | TRBD2 | TRBV2 | . | TGTGCCAGCACCTCAAGGACTAGCGGCACAGATACGCAGTATTTT | CASTSRTSGTDTQYF
TRBJ2-3 | TRBD2 | TRBV13 | . | TGTGCCAGCAGCTTAGCAACTAGCGGGAGTACGCAGTATTTT | CASSLATSGSTQYF
TRBJ2-2 | TRBD2 | TRBV9 | . | TGTGCCAGCAGCGTTGGGACTAGACACACCGGGGAGCTGTTTTTT | CASSVGTRHTGELFF
TRBJ1-5 | TRBD1 | TRBV19 | . | TGTGCCAGTTACGACAGGGGCGATCAGCCCCAGCATTTT | CASYDRGDQPQHF
TRBJ1-1 | TRBD1 | TRBV10-2 | . | TGCGCCAGCAGTGAACACAGGGGAAGGGACACTGAAGCTTTCTTT | CASSEHRGRDTEAFF
TRBJ2-7 | TRBD2 | TRBV7-2 | . | TGTGCCAGCAGCTTGGGGACTAGCCCCTCCTACGAGCAGTACTTC | CASSLGTSPSYEQYF
TRBJ1-1 | . | TRBV5-6 | . | TGTGCCAGCAGCTTCGTACCCCCGGACACTGAAGCTTTCTTT | CASSFVPPDTEAFF
TRBJ2-7 | . | TRBV6-5 | once | TGTGCCAGCAGTTACTCGACCGGACAGTCCTACGAGCAGTACTTC | CASSYSTGQSYEQYF
TRBJ2-1 | TRBD1 | TRBV9 | once | TGTGCCAGCAGCGTAGATGGGACAGGGAGACGTAAGGAGTTCTTC | CASSVDGTGRRKEFF
TRBJ2-5 | . | TRBV30 | . | TGTGCCTGGAGTGTAGTGGGGGAGCGGGTTCAAGAGACCCAGTACTTC | CAWSVVGERVQETQYF
TRBJ2-1 | . | TRBV7-9 | . | TGTGCCAGCAGCTTAGCCCCTTACAATGAGCAGTTCTTC | CASSLAPYNEQFF
TRBJ2-5 | . | TRBV5-1 | . | TGCGCCAGCAGCCGGGGGTCCCAAGAGACCCAGTACTTC | CASSRGSQETQYF
TRBJ2-1 | TRBD2 | TRBV2 | . | TGTGCCAGCAGCCCGACTAGCGGCCCCAACAATGAGCAGTTCTTC | CASSPTSGPNNEQFF
TRBJ1-1 | . | TRBV5-4 | . | TGTGCCAGCAGCTCGGACAGTCATCGGTACACTGAAGCTTTCTTT | CASSSDSHRYTEAFF
TRBJ2-3 | TRBD1 | TRBV6-4 | . | TGTGCCAGCGGACGGACAGGGGGGGCGGATACGCAGTATTTT | CASGRTGGADTQYF
TRBJ2-7 | . | TRBV4-2 | . | TGTGCCAGCAGCAAAGAGGGCACGCCAGCCTACGAGCAGTACTTC | CASSKEGTPAYEQYF